Listed here are 11 T cell receptor beta chains from one sample, sequenced in a study of cytomegalovirus exposure and HLA in healthy donors. PCR employed 60 Vbeta and 13 Jbeta primers. Assay: immunoSEQ multiplex PCR; the TCRdb copy retains only in-frame clones and omits some. The sample includes 100,000 to 150,000 clones, approximately 69% of them seen just once. Input material: PBMCs. These receptors were taken from a man in his forties in good health and CMV-seropositive.

This clone was detected a few times. V is TRBV2 and J is TRBJ2-3; D remains unclear. CDR3 size: 13 residues. Germline CDR1 SNHLY, CDR2 FYNNEI. Trimming pared 4 bases from V and 1 base from J, leaving 6 bases between. CDR3 in DNA: TGTGCCAGCAGTGTCCAGGGCACAGATACGCAGTATTTT. Amino acid sequence: CASSVQGTDTQYF.

The V and J genes are TRBV6-6 and TRBJ2-5; unclear D gene. Per the germline V gene, CDR1 is MNHNY and CDR2 is SVGAGI (reference sequence). V lost 6 bases, J lost 5 bases, and 16 bases lay in between. CDR3 length equals 14 residues. In nucleotides, the CDR3 is TGTGCCAGCAGACCCGGGTCCTCGGCGGAGACCCAGTACTTC. Protein sequence: CASRPGSSAETQYF.

The rearrangement uses TRBV10-2 and TRBJ2-5, with 10 bases fitting TRBD2. The V gene end was trimmed by 5 bases and the J gene end by 2 bases; junction bases not matched to a gene: 5. This CDR3 region has 15 residues. Germline V lookup: CDR1 WSHSY, CDR2 SAAADI. This chain's CDR3 is CASSKVAGGQETQYF. The CDR3 region has the DNA TGCGCCAGCAGTAAGGTAGCGGGAGGTCAAGAGACCCAGTACTTC.

The chain links TRBV19 to TRBJ2-7, with 8 positions matching TRBD1. This CDR3 has 13 amino acids. The germline V gene has CDR1 LNHDA and CDR2 SQIVND (reference sequence). After removal of 6 bases from V and 2 bases from J, the junction contained 3 bases not matched to a gene. CDR3 sequence reads: CASRGQDPYEQYF. In DNA form, the CDR3 reads TGTGCCAGTAGGGGACAGGATCCCTACGAGCAGTACTTC.

The chain uses TRBV7-2 and TRBJ2-7; TRBD2 matches 10 bases. CDR3 length: 15 residues. Trimming cost V 3 bases and J 4 bases; bases outside gene matches: 6. Germline V CDR1 and CDR2: SGHTA, FQGNSA. The CDR3 DNA follows: TGTGCCAGCAGCTTTCAAGCGGGGGGGCTTTACGAGCAGTACTTC. This translates into CASSFQAGGLYEQYF.

This clone has only a few counts. The chain joins TRBV27 to TRBJ1-4; TRBD1 is a possible D gene (6 bases). The CDR3 contains 16 residues. V was trimmed by 2 bases and J by 0 bases, leaving 10 bases between them. From germline, CDR1 is MNHEY and CDR2 SMNVEV (reference sequence). The CDR3 DNA sequence: TGTGCCAGCAGTTTAAAACAGGGTGCAACTAATGAAAAACTGTTTTTT. Its translation is CASSLKQGATNEKLFF.

This chain uses TRBV7-9 with TRBJ1-5, with TRBD1 matching over 7 bases. CDR1 is SEHNR and CDR2 is FQNEAQ in the germline V gene (reference sequence). V lost 5 bases and J lost 1; bases outside the gene matches: 5. CDR3 length equals 15 residues. CDR3 DNA sequence: TGTGCCAGCAGCGCACAGGGGACGAGCAATCAGCCCCAGCATTTT. This gives the protein CASSAQGTSNQPQHF.

The V and J genes are TRBV9 and TRBJ2-5; tentative D call: TRBD2 (6 bases). V was clipped by 0 bases and J by 5 bases, with 14 bases between them. The germline gives CDR1 SGDLS, CDR2 YYNGEE. The CDR3 extends over 15 amino acids. The CDR3: CASSVVGGMGETQYF. In DNA, the CDR3 is TGTGCCAGCAGCGTAGTGGGCGGGATGGGGGAGACCCAGTACTTC.

The chain combines TRBV27 with TRBJ2-7, with TRBD1 matching 10 bases. CDR1 is MNHEY, CDR2 SMNVEV, per germline (reference sequence). V trimming: 4 bases; J trimming: 1 base; junction bases outside the gene matches: 10. This CDR3 contains 17 residues. CDR3 region: CASSSPSRQGASYEQYF. The CDR3 DNA is TGTGCCAGCAGTTCCCCCTCTCGACAGGGGGCATCCTACGAGCAGTACTTC.

The rearrangement joins TRBV7-2 to TRBJ1-5; the match to TRBD1 covers 7 bases. Losses at the gene ends were 4 bases for V and 0 bases for J; bases not matched to a gene: 12. CDR1 and CDR2 (germline): SGHTA, FQGNSA. The CDR3 extends over 18 amino acids. This CDR3 reads CASSSHRTGTPSNQPQHF. The DNA for the CDR3 is TGTGCCAGCAGCTCGCATAGGACAGGAACTCCTAGCAATCAGCCCCAGCATTTT. The full variable domain, completed using reference TRBV7-2 and TRBJ1-5, is GAGVSQSPSNKVTEKGKDVELRCDPISGHTALYWYRQSLGQGLEFLIYFQGNSAPDKSGLPSDRFSAERTGGSVSTLTIQRTQQEDSAVYLCASSSHRTGTPSNQPQHFGDGTRLSIL.

This sequence joins TRBV5-1 and TRBJ2-7; D is perhaps TRBD2 (7 bases). Germline V gene data show CDR1 as SGHRS and CDR2 as YFSETQ. The CDR3 sequence is 14 residues long. The V end was cut by 4 bases, the J end by 2 bases, with 13 bases between. DNA of the CDR3: TGCGCCAGCAGCCCGAGGGGGGGGACCTACGAGCAGTACTTC. This encodes CASSPRGGTYEQYF. The variable domain in full, completed from reference TRBV5-1 and TRBJ2-7, reads KAGVTQTPRYLIKTRGQQVTLSCSPISGHRSVSWYQQTPGQGLQFLFEYFSETQRNKGNFPGRFSGRQFSNSRSEMNVSTLELGDSALYLCASSPRGGTYEQYFGPGTRLTVT.